These 4 T cell receptor beta chains were sequenced from one sample in a study of blood T cell repertoires in COVID-19. Using immunoSEQ multiplex PCR, the repertoire was profiled, and TCRdb retains in-frame clones only, with some absent. The sample records 200,000 to 250,000 clones, roughly 85% being singletons. Source material: peripheral blood. The origin of the receptors is a woman in her seventies with COVID-19, enrolled during active disease.

The CDR3 loop reads CASRRVGGGYTF. The CDR3 nucleotides read TGTGCCAGCAGGAGGGTAGGGGGTGGCTACACCTTC. The gene calls are TRBV9 and TRBJ1-2; D might be TRBD1 (6 bases). The V gene's germline CDR1 is SGDLS and CDR2 YYNGEE. The CDR3 totals 12 residues. Trimming took off 5 bases at V and 7 bases at J, with 12 bases between the two ends.

The V call is TRBV9, the J call TRBJ2-1; 11 bases fit TRBD2. The CDR3 has 16 amino acids. CDR1 SGDLS and CDR2 YYNGEE come from the germline V gene. Trimming at V came to 1 base and at J to 4 bases, leaving 4 bases not matched to a gene. The CDR3: CASSVIPSGGYNEQFF. CDR3 DNA sequence: TGTGCCAGCAGCGTAATCCCTAGCGGGGGGTACAATGAGCAGTTCTTC.

This clone has only one observation. The gene calls are TRBV11-3 and TRBJ2-3, with 12 nucleotides matching TRBD2. The CDR3 length is 15 residues. Unmatched junction bases numbered 1, after V lost 0 bases and J lost 6 bases. Germline CDR1 reads SGHNT; CDR2 reads YENEEA. The CDR3 DNA follows: TGTGCCAGCAGCTTAGATACTAGCGGGGGGGATACGCAGTATTTT. Translated: CASSLDTSGGDTQYF.

The V and J genes are TRBV6-5 and TRBJ1-1, with D perhaps matching TRBD1 (6 bases). V dropped 1 base and J dropped 0 bases, with 12 bases sitting between them. This CDR3 region has 16 residues. Per the germline V gene, CDR1 is MNHEY and CDR2 is SVGAGI. The CDR3 loop reads CASSYFITGLNTEAFF. CDR3 coding DNA: TGTGCCAGCAGTTACTTCATCACAGGGCTGAACACTGAAGCTTTCTTT.